This T cell receptor (beta chain) was captured in a study of shared clonotypes between healthy human individuals. Study context: Three CD4 naive, three CD4 memory, two CD8 naive and one CD8 memory plate were used per donor. Study results and caveats: Compared with memory subsets, naive subsets generally had larger estimated richness.

The V gene's germline CDR1 is SNHLY and CDR2 FYNNEI. The CDR3 runs 13 residues. Trimming left V 7 bases short and J 4 bases short, with 11 bases between. Naive CD8 cells lacked CD45RO and underwent positive selection for CCR7, leaving out terminally differentiated effector memory CD45RA+ cells. Concerning this clone: Its antigen is unknown.

Each sorted subset replicate got 200 ng genomic DNA, roughly 30,000 genomes. Sequencing used immunoSEQ multiplex PCR; TCRdb keeps in-frame clones, though not all of them. The data contain 500,000 to 700,000 clones, around 95% of them singletons. The chain carries TRBV2 and TRBJ2-1, with D possibly being TRBD2 (5 bases). The origin of this receptor is a woman aged 30 to 39 in good health. The specimen sequenced was naive CD8+ T cells sorted from blood. CDR3 nucleotides: TGTGCCAGCATATTTCCGGGATACAATGAGCAGTTCTTC. Protein: CASIFPGYNEQFF.